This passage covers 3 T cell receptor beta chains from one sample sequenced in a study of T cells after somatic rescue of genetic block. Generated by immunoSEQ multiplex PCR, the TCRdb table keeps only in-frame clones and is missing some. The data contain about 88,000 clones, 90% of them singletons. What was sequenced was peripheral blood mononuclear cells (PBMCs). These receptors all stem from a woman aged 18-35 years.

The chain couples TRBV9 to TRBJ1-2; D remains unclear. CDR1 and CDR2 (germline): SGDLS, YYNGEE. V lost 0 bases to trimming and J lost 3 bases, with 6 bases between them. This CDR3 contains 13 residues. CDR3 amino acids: CASSVGRDYGYTF. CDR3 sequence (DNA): TGTGCCAGCAGCGTAGGAAGGGACTATGGCTACACCTTC. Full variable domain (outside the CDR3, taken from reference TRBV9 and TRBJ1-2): DSGVTQTPKHLITATGQRVTLRCSPRSGDLSVYWYQQSLDQGLQFLIQYYNGEERAKGNILERFSAQQFPDLHSELNLSSLELGDSALYFCASSVGRDYGYTFGSGTRLTVV.

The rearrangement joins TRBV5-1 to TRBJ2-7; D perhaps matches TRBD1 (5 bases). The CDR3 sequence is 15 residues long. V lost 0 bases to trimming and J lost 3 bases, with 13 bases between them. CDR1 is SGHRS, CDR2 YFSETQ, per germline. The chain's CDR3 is CASSLGAGLVYEQYF. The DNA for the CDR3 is TGCGCCAGCAGCTTGGGGGCAGGGTTAGTCTACGAGCAGTACTTC.

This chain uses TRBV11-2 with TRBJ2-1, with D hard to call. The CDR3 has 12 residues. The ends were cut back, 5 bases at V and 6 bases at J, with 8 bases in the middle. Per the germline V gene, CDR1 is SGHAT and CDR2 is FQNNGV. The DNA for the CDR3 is TGTGCCAGCAGCCCTGAGATCAATGAGCAGTTCTTC. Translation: CASSPEINEQFF.